This T cell receptor beta chain was observed in a study of blood T cell repertoires in COVID-19. Study as a whole: The United States, Italy and Spain were the sources of the acute and convalescent COVID-19 samples. PBMCs, B-cell-depleted T cells, or T cells provided the cDNA or gDNA that made up the material.

In the study's own analysis: Amplification from reference gene primers served as the basis for estimated nucleated cell counts. Measured with immunoSEQ multiplex PCR; TCRdb has only the in-frame clones, and not every one. V, J and clone size were drawn from that table, and D and trimming were deduced from the DNA. The data contain around 340,000 clones, 75% to 90% of them seen just once; the ten biggest clones take up around 7.4%. Germline loops: CDR1 SGDLS, CDR2 YYNGEE. After removal of 2 bases from V and 5 bases from J, the junction contained 6 bases not matched to a gene. This CDR3 has 15 residues.

This sequence joins TRBV9 and TRBJ2-1; TRBD1 aligns across 8 bases. The source is a woman in her sixties with COVID-19, enrolled during active disease. The sample consisted of peripheral blood. CDR3 sequence (DNA): TGTGCCAGCAGCGTTTCCGGGACAGGCGACAATGAGCAGTTCTTC. This encodes CASSVSGTGDNEQFF.